The 7 T cell receptor beta chains below all came from one sample that was sequenced in a study of cytomegalovirus exposure and HLA in healthy donors. PCR primers comprised 60 Vbeta and 13 Jbeta primers. Only in-frame clones appear in the TCRdb table, and some are missing; sequencing was by immunoSEQ multiplex PCR. This sample has about 99,000 clones, with roughly 75% found just once. Sequencing used PBMCs. The receptors stem from a woman between 40 and 55 years old in good health and CMV-seronegative.

This clone was detected only once. At one of its ends the junction is not consistent with the germline gene, which may arise from a read error. The chain recombines TRBV4-2 with TRBJ2-7; TRBD1 matches 8 bases. This CDR3 is built from 14 residues. Germline CDR1 and CDR2: LGHNA and YNFKEQ. The CDR3 here is CASNQQGELGEQYF. In DNA, the CDR3 is TGTGCCAGCAACCAACAGGGGGAGCTCGGCGAGCAGTACTTC.

The genes are TRBV7-2 and TRBJ1-2; D gene uncertain. Germline V gives CDR1 SGHTA, CDR2 FQGNSA. V was pared by 5 bases and J by 1 base, with 14 bases between. The CDR3 spans 15 residues. The CDR3, as DNA: TGTGCCAGCAGCCCTTCTAGGCCCAGTAACTATGGCTACACCTTC. Its translation is CASSPSRPSNYGYTF.

V usage is TRBV30 and J usage is TRBJ2-6; maybe TRBD1 (6 bases). Germline V gene data show CDR1 as GTSNPN and CDR2 as SVGIG (reference sequence). The ends were cut back, 2 bases at V and 0 bases at J, with 8 bases in the middle. The CDR3 is 15 amino acids. CDR3 sequence reads: CAWSRGNSGANVLTF. The CDR3 coding sequence is TGTGCCTGGAGTAGGGGGAACTCTGGGGCCAACGTCCTGACTTTC.

This rearrangement joins TRBV4-1 to TRBJ2-1; 10 bases are a match to TRBD2. The V gene end was trimmed by 3 bases and the J gene end by 0 bases; junction bases not matched to a gene: 5. The CDR3 has 17 amino acids. Looked up from germline, CDR1 is MGHRA and CDR2 is YSYEKL. The CDR3 spells CASSHDPSGSSYNEQFF. CDR3 coding DNA: TGCGCCAGCAGCCATGACCCTAGCGGGAGCTCCTACAATGAGCAGTTCTTC.

This clone was detected only a few times. V and J are TRBV13 and TRBJ2-1, with D perhaps matching TRBD2 (5 bases). Germline assignment: CDR1 PRHDT and CDR2 FYEKMQ (reference sequence). The CDR3 runs to 14 residues. The V gene lost 4 bases and the J gene lost 10 bases, with 17 bases spanning the gap. CDR3 protein: CASSSPGSPGEQFF. As DNA, the CDR3 is TGTGCCAGCAGCTCTCCGGGGTCGCCGGGCGAGCAGTTCTTC. The full variable domain, rest sourced from reference TRBV13 and TRBJ2-1, is AAGVIQSPRHLIKEKRETATLKCYPIPRHDTVYWYQQGPGQDPQFLISFYEKMQSDKGSIPDRFSAQQFSDYHSELNMSSLELGDSALYFCASSSPGSPGEQFFGPGTRLTVL.

For the CDR3, the DNA is TGTGCCAGCAGCGGCGTCTCCGACACTGAAGCTTTCTTT. The encoded protein is CASSGVSDTEAFF. The chain links TRBV9 to TRBJ1-1; no clear D. V shed 3 bases and J shed 3 bases, with 9 bases lying between them. The CDR3 has 13 residues. Germline V gene sequence: CDR1 SGDLS, CDR2 YYNGEE.

Points on this clone: The sample has other DNA sequences that encode this CDR3 too. The chain combines TRBV7-2 with TRBJ2-7, with D uncertain. Germline V lookup: CDR1 SGHTA, CDR2 FQGNSA. V lost 4 bases and J lost 2, with 3 bases in between. The CDR3 is 11 amino acids. Here the CDR3 reads CASSSAYEQYF. The CDR3 DNA is TGTGCCAGCAGCTCAGCCTACGAGCAGTACTTC.